One sample yielded the 23 T cell receptor beta chains listed below, sequenced in a study of PD-1 blockade in classical Hodgkin lymphoma. The table came from immunoSEQ multiplex PCR; TCRdb's copy has only in-frame clones and leaves some out. The sample yields about 50,000 clones, 90% seen once. The time point denotes: cycle 4 day 1 (C4D1), after more than five weeks of nivolumab. Every single patient, without exception, relapsed after autologous stem cell transplantation, and brentuximab vedotin exposure varied. The sample was peripheral blood mononuclear cells (PBMCs), taken before the fourth cycle of nivolumab. The receptors stem from a human donor with classical Hodgkin lymphoma.

This chain uses TRBV11-2 with TRBJ2-3, with 12 bases that match TRBD2. The CDR3 has 17 amino acids. From germline, CDR1 is SGHAT and CDR2 FQNNGV. With 0 bases clipped from V and 2 bases from J, the junction kept 3 bases outside the gene matches. The CDR3 here is CASSLDGTSGYTDTQYF. The CDR3 DNA reads as TGTGCCAGCAGCTTAGATGGGACTAGCGGGTACACAGATACGCAGTATTTT.

In DNA form, the CDR3 reads TGTGCCTGGACCCCGGGACGGATGAACACTGAAGCTTTCTTT. This gives the protein CAWTPGRMNTEAFF. The J gene is TRBJ1-1, the V gene TRBV30; TRBD1 is a possible D gene (5 bases). Trimming took off 4 bases at V and 0 bases at J, with 12 bases between the two ends. The CDR3 has 14 amino acids. Germline-derived CDR1 and CDR2 are GTSNPN and SVGIG (reference sequence).

The V call is TRBV6-6, the J call TRBJ1-5; D possibly corresponds to TRBD1 (6 bases). Germline CDR1 MNHNY, CDR2 SVGAGI (reference sequence). The V end was cut by 5 bases, the J end by 2 bases, with 10 bases between. This CDR3 contains 14 residues. In DNA form, the CDR3 reads TGTGCCAGCAGTCGCGAGGGGGGCAATCAGCCCCAGCATTTT. This gives the protein CASSREGGNQPQHF.

V is TRBV4-1 and J is TRBJ2-1, with 8 bases fitting TRBD2. Germline assignment: CDR1 MGHRA and CDR2 YSYEKL. J was trimmed by 1 base and V by 1 base; bases with no gene match: 6. The CDR3 spans 17 residues. CDR3 bases: TGCGCCAGCAGCCAAGTCCCGACTAGCGCTTCCTACAATGAGCAGTTCTTC. Its translation is CASSQVPTSASYNEQFF.

The table lists this clone with a count of one. V is TRBV6-6 and J is TRBJ2-4; D not certain. Between the trimmed V and J ends, which lost 5 bases and 7 bases, there was a span of 6 bases. The CDR3 runs 11 residues. Germline CDR1 and CDR2: MNHNY and SVGAGI (reference sequence). The DNA for the CDR3 is TGTGCCAGCAGTGGCTCGAACATTCAGTACTTC. It is translated as CASSGSNIQYF.

V gene TRBV20-1 combines with J gene TRBJ1-1; 7 positions match TRBD1. The CDR3 has 11 residues. V was clipped by 5 bases and J by 9 bases; unmatched bases: 6. Germline V gene data show CDR1 as DFQATT and CDR2 as SNEGSKA (reference sequence). The CDR3 spells CSAAPGQKAFF. The CDR3, as DNA: TGCAGTGCTGCCCCGGGACAGAAAGCTTTCTTT.

This chain connects TRBV2 to TRBJ2-7; D is unresolved. From germline, CDR1 is SNHLY and CDR2 FYNNEI. CDR3 length: 13 residues. Deletions cut 7 bases from V and 1 base from J, with 11 bases between. The CDR3 nucleotides are TGTGCCAGCACCCCAACTCATTCCTACGAGCAGTACTTC. Protein product: CASTPTHSYEQYF.

The chain has TRBV10-3 and TRBJ2-7; D is ambiguous. The CDR3 contains 15 residues. Trimming cost V 3 bases and J 2 bases, with 14 bases left between them. Per the germline V gene, CDR1 is ENHRY and CDR2 is SYGVKD. CDR3 sequence reads: CAISDPFGGAYEQYF. In DNA, the CDR3 is TGTGCCATCAGTGATCCATTCGGCGGTGCCTACGAGCAGTACTTC.

This chain connects TRBV19 to TRBJ2-1; D perhaps matches TRBD2 (5 bases). The germline CDR1 and CDR2 sequences are LNHDA and SQIVND (reference sequence). Trimming removed 5 bases at V and 12 bases at J, with 20 bases between. The CDR3 is 14 residues long. DNA of the CDR3: TGTGCCAGTAGTCCTGACCCCAGGCCTCGGGGGCAGTTCTTC. It yields the protein CASSPDPRPRGQFF.

V and J are TRBV30 and TRBJ1-4; possible D gene TRBD1, 5 bases. CDR1 is GTSNPN and CDR2 is SVGIG in the germline V gene (reference sequence). The CDR3 covers 15 residues. Deletions cut 0 bases from V and 8 bases from J, with 16 bases between. CDR3 in DNA: TGTGCCTGGAGTGTACGAGGTAGGGGATGGGAAAAACTGTTTTTT. Translated: CAWSVRGRGWEKLFF.

This chain links TRBV30 with TRBJ2-7; D might be TRBD1 (5 bases). This CDR3 is 16 amino acids long. Per the germline V gene, CDR1 is GTSNPN and CDR2 is SVGIG (reference sequence). V was pared by 4 bases and J by 0 bases, with 19 bases between. The CDR3 DNA sequence: TGTGCCTGGATGAATCTGGGGCTCTCAAGCTCCTACGAGCAGTACTTC. This translates into CAWMNLGLSSSYEQYF.

This clone showed up just once. J is TRBJ2-4 and V is TRBV27; 7 positions match TRBD2. After removal of 6 bases from V and 6 bases from J, the junction contained 14 bases not matched to a gene. The CDR3 is 16 amino acids. CDR1 is MNHEY, CDR2 SMNVEV, per germline (reference sequence). CDR3 nucleotide sequence: TGTGCCAGCAGCTCCCGGCGGGGGTTACCACTAAACATTCAGTACTTC. The encoded protein is CASSSRRGLPLNIQYF.

The chain combines TRBV27 with TRBJ1-1, with 7 bases that match TRBD1. With V trimmed by 5 bases and J by 5 bases, 5 bases remained unmatched. The length of the CDR3 is 13 residues. CDR1 and CDR2 from the germline V gene are MNHEY and SMNVEV (reference sequence). The CDR3 reads CASSKQGRTEAFF. CDR3 DNA: TGTGCCAGCAGTAAACAGGGGAGGACTGAAGCTTTCTTT.

CDR3 amino acids: CASTLDRGPGNTIYF. CDR3 nucleotide sequence: TGTGCCAGTACCTTGGACAGGGGACCTGGAAACACCATATATTTT. The chain combines TRBV19 with TRBJ1-3; 9 bases are shared with TRBD1. CDR1 and CDR2 from the germline V gene are LNHDA and SQIVND (reference sequence). The trim removed 7 bases at V and 2 bases at J, leaving 6 bases unmatched. This CDR3 is 15 amino acids long.

The chain combines TRBV2 with TRBJ2-7; possibly TRBD1 or TRBD2 for D (5 bases each). Germline CDR1 reads SNHLY; CDR2 reads FYNNEI. Trimming shortened V by 5 bases and J by 3 bases, and 11 bases separated the two germline ends. CDR3 size: 13 residues. DNA for the CDR3: TGTGCCAGCAGTTCCGGGACGCGCTACGAGCAGTACTTC. Translated: CASSSGTRYEQYF.

The V and J genes are TRBV21-1 and TRBJ2-3. TRBV21-1 is tagged as a pseudogene. This CDR3 is 16 amino acids long. CDR3 amino acids: CASSTYIGVPTDTQYF. As DNA, the CDR3 is TGTGCCAGCAGCACCTACATTGGGGTACCCACAGATACGCAGTATTTT.

This sequence joins TRBV25-1 and TRBJ1-4; the D is unclear. Germline V gives CDR1 MGHDK, CDR2 SYGVNS. Deletions cut 3 bases from V and 4 bases from J, with 12 bases between. The CDR3 sequence is 15 residues long. The CDR3 region is CASSDPGRVNEKLFF. The DNA for the CDR3 is TGTGCCAGCAGTGATCCCGGACGGGTTAATGAAAAACTGTTTTTT.

This chain connects TRBV5-1 to TRBJ2-2, with a weak D call TRBD2 (5 bases). This CDR3 is built from 13 residues. Germline CDR1 reads SGHRS; CDR2 reads YFSETQ. Between the trimmed V and J ends, which lost 4 bases and 6 bases, there was a span of 10 bases. CDR3 sequence (DNA): TGCGCCAGCAGCCACGAGGGTTCCGGGGAGCTGTTTTTT. Its protein product is CASSHEGSGELFF.

The chain couples TRBV27 to TRBJ1-1, with unresolved D. This CDR3 is 13 amino acids long. Germline CDR1 is MNHEY and CDR2 is SMNVEV (reference sequence). V was clipped by 3 bases and J by 0 bases, with 5 bases between them. The CDR3: CASSLAMNTEAFF. CDR3 nucleotides: TGTGCCAGCAGTTTGGCGATGAACACTGAAGCTTTCTTT.

The chain recombines TRBV7-2 with TRBJ1-1; maybe TRBD1 (6 bases). V was trimmed by 5 bases and J by 4 bases, leaving 14 bases between them. Per germline, CDR1 SGHTA and CDR2 FQGNSA. The length of the CDR3 is 14 residues. As DNA, the CDR3 is TGTGCCAGCAGCCTACAGGGAGGAAGCACTGAAGCTTTCTTT. Encoded protein: CASSLQGGSTEAFF. Drawing the rest from reference TRBV7-2 and TRBJ1-1, the complete variable domain is GAGVSQSPSNKVTEKGKDVELRCDPISGHTALYWYRQSLGQGLEFLIYFQGNSAPDKSGLPSDRFSAERTGGSVSTLTIQRTQQEDSAVYLCASSLQGGSTEAFFGQGTRLTVV.

The J gene is TRBJ2-1, the V gene TRBV10-2, with TRBD2 identical over 10 bases. The CDR3 is 16 amino acids. Per the germline V gene, CDR1 is WSHSY and CDR2 is SAAADI. With 5 bases clipped from V and 3 bases from J, the junction kept 7 bases outside the gene matches. The CDR3 loop is CASSMLAGVGYNEQFF. In DNA form, the CDR3 reads TGCGCCAGCAGTATGCTAGCGGGAGTGGGCTACAATGAGCAGTTCTTC.

CDR3 in amino acids: CASSQSMGNQPQHF. The CDR3 DNA reads TGTGCCAGCAGTCAGAGTATGGGCAATCAGCCCCAGCATTTT. This chain links TRBV6-6 with TRBJ1-5, with D unresolved. Trimming took off 5 bases at V and 2 bases at J, with 10 bases between the two ends. The CDR3 runs 14 residues. Germline V gene lookup returns CDR1 MNHNY and CDR2 SVGAGI (reference sequence).

The genes are TRBV27 and TRBJ2-1, with 11 bases identical to TRBD2. V dropped 3 bases and J dropped 9; count of bases not matched to a gene: 10. The germline V gene encodes CDR1 MNHEY and CDR2 SMNVEV (reference sequence). The CDR3 sequence is 16 residues long. CDR3 protein: CASSFGPVAGGREQFF. For the CDR3, the DNA is TGTGCCAGCAGTTTTGGTCCGGTAGCGGGAGGGCGTGAGCAGTTCTTC.